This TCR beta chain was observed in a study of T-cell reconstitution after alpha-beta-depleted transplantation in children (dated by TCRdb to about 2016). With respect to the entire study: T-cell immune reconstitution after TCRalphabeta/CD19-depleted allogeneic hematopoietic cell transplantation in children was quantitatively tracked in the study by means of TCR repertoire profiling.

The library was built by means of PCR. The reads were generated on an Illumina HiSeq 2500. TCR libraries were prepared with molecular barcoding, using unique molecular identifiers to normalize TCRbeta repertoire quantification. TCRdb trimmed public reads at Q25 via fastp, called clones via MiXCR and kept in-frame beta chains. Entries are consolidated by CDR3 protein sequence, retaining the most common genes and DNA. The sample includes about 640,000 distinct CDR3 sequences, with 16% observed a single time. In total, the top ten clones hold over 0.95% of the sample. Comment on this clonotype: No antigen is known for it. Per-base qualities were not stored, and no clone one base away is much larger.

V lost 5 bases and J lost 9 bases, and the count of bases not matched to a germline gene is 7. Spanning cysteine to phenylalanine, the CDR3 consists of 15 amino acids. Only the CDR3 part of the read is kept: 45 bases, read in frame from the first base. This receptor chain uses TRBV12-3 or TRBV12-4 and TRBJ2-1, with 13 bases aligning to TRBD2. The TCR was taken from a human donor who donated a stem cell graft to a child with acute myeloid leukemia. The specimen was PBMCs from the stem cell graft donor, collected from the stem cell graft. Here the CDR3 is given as CASSRRTSGGPEQFF. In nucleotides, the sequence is TGTGCCAGCAGTCGCCGGACTAGCGGGGGCCCTGAGCAGTTCTTC.